What follows is one T cell receptor (beta chain) and its context. The CDR3 runs to 14 residues. V dropped 5 bases and J dropped 7; count of bases not matched to a gene: 4. Germline CDR1 and CDR2: LNHNV and YYDKDF (reference sequence). The entry originates in a study of blood T cell repertoires in COVID-19. Study overall: Whether acute or convalescent, the COVID-19 samples came from the United States, Italy and Spain.

Repertoires were generated with immunoSEQ multiplex PCR, while TCRdb's copy carries only in-frame clones and drops some. The sample lists 60,000 to 85,000 clones; 90% were seen once. The sequencing input was peripheral blood. The source is a middle-aged man with acute or convalescent COVID-19. The gene calls are TRBV15 and TRBJ2-1; TRBD2 agrees at 11 bases. In DNA form, the CDR3 reads TGTGCCACCAGCTTAGCGGGGGGGCTAAATGAGCAGTTCTTC. The encoded protein is CATSLAGGLNEQFF.